This T cell receptor (beta chain) came from a study of blood T cell repertoires in COVID-19. Looking at the study overall: Symptom resolution, clearance, or two negative PCRs marked donors in Cohort 3 as recovered. T cells, B-cell-depleted T cells, or PBMCs supplied cDNA or gDNA.

The cohort comprised adults aged roughly 18 to 95 years residing in approximately 25 US areas. In assigning cohorts, the study relied on participant-reported clinical history. The repertoire was sequenced with immunoSEQ multiplex PCR; TCRdb's copy has only in-frame clones and lacks some. The sample contains more than 300,000 clones, over 75% of which appear only once. CDR1 is SGHRS and CDR2 is YFSETQ in the germline V gene. The CDR3 is 17 amino acids. V lost 4 bases, J lost 6 bases, and 11 bases stayed unmatched. The V call is TRBV5-1, the J call TRBJ2-1, with 12 bases matching TRBD2. Sequencing used PBMCs or T cells enriched from blood (not recorded which). This sequence was found in a middle-aged man in a cohort exposed to, infected with or recovered from COVID-19 (not recorded which). The CDR3 reads CASSHLPGLAGLNEQFF. CDR3 DNA sequence: TGCGCCAGCAGCCACTTACCGGGACTAGCGGGTCTCAATGAGCAGTTCTTC.